This T cell receptor (beta chain) was captured by sequencing in a study of blood T cells in healthy people across ages. Study-wide results and caveats: More naive CD4+ cells and higher diversity were found in long-lived than in aged donors. PBMCs went unsorted, and a conclusive naive versus antigen-experienced comparison was therefore prevented.

Turning to this clonotype: No antigen is known for it.

The second PCR ran 7 to 11 cycles with a sample-barcoded 5' primer and J-beta primers. TCRdb re-called the 5' RACE reads with MiXCR, one entry per CDR3 protein. The sample contains approximately 1.5 million distinct CDR3 sequences, around 35% of which appear only once. With 11 bases clipped from V and 4 bases from J, the junction kept 17 bases outside the gene matches. This CDR3 spans 16 amino acids. Germline V gene data show CDR1 as SNHLY and CDR2 as FYNNEI. The chain recombines TRBV2 with TRBJ2-3; 8 nucleotides agree with TRBD2. Sample: blood. The TCR comes from a woman in her thirties in good health. The DNA of the CDR3 is TGTGCCTCTACTCAAAGTCCAGCGGGAGAACCAGATACGCAGTATTTT. The encoded protein is CASTQSPAGEPDTQYF.